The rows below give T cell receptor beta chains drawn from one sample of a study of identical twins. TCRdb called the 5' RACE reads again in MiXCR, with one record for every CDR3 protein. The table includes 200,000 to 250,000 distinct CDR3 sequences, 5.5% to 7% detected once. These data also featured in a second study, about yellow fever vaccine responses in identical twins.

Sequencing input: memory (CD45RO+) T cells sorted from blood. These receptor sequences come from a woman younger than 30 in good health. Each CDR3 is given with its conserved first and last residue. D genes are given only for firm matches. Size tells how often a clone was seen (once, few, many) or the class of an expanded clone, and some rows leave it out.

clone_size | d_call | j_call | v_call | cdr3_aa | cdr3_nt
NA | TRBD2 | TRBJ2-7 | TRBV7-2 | CASSLRTSGYYEQYF | TGTGCCAGCAGCCTGCGGACTAGCGGCTACTACGAGCAGTACTTC
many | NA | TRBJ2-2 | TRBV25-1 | CASQGSDNTGELFF | TGTGCCAGCCAGGGGTCGGATAACACCGGGGAGCTGTTTTTT
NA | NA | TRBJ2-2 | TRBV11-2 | CASSFDSDGGRPLIGELFF | TGTGCCAGCAGCTTTGATAGTGATGGAGGCCGACCCTTAATCGGGGAGCTGTTTTTT
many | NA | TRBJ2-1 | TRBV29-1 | CSVQGGEGYNEQFF | TGCAGCGTTCAAGGGGGAGAGGGGTACAATGAGCAGTTCTTC
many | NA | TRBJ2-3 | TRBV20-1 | CSARAFRGPDTQYF | TGCAGTGCTAGAGCTTTTCGGGGGCCGGATACGCAGTATTTT
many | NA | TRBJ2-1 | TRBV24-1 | CATSDLPKYSGNSYNEQFF | TGTGCCACCAGTGATTTGCCAAAATATAGCGGAAACTCCTACAATGAGCAGTTCTTC
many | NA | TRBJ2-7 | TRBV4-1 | CASSQEVSSAYEQYF | TGCGCCAGCAGCCAAGAGGTTAGCAGCGCCTACGAGCAGTACTTC
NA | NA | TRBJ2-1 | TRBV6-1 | CASSWGGIGNEQFF | TGTGCCAGCAGCTGGGGGGGCATCGGCAATGAGCAGTTCTTC
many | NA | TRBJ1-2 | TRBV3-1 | CASSQNDYGYTF | TGTGCCAGCAGCCAAAATGACTATGGCTACACCTTC
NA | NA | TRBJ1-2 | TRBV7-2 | CASSLDRLINYGYTF | TGTGCCAGCAGCTTAGACAGACTGATAAACTATGGCTACACCTTC